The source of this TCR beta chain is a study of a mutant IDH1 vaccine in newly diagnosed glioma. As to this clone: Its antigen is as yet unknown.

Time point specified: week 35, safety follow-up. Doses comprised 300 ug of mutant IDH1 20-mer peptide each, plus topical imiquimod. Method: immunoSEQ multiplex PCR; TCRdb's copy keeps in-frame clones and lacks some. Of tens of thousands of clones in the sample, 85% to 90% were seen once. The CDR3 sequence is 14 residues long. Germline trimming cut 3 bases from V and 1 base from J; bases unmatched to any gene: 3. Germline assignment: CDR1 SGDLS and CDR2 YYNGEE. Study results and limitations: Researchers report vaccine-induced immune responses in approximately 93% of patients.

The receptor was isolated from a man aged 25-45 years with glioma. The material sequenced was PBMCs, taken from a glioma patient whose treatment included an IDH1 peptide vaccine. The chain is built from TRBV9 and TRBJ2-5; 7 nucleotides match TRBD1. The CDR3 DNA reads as TGTGCCAGCAGCGAACGACAGGGCCAAGAGACCCAGTACTTC. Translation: CASSERQGQETQYF.